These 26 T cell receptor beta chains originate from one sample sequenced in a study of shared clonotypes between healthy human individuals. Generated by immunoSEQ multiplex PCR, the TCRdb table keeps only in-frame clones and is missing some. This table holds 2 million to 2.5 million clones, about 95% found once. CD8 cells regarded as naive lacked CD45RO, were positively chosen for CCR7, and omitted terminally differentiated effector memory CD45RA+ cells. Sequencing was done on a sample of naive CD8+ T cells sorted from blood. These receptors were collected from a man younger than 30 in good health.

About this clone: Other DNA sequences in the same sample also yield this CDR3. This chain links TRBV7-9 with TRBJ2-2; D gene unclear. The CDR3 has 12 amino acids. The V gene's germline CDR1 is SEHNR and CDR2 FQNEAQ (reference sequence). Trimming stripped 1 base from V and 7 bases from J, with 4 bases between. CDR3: CASSLGFGELFF. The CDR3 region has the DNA TGTGCCAGCAGCTTAGGCTTCGGGGAGCTGTTTTTT.

The CDR3 region has the DNA TGTGCCAGCAGCACCCGGACAGACGCGGAGACCCAGTACTTC. Amino acid sequence: CASSTRTDAETQYF. This chain connects TRBV7-9 to TRBJ2-5, with D perhaps matching TRBD1 (6 bases). The CDR3 covers 14 residues. Looked up from germline, CDR1 is SEHNR and CDR2 is FQNEAQ (reference sequence). V lost 5 bases, J lost 5 bases, and 15 bases lay in between.

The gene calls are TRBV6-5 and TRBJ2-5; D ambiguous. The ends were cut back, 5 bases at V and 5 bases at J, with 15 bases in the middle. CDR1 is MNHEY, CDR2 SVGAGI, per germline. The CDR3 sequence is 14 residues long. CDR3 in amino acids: CASSPLGMAETQYF. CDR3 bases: TGTGCCAGCAGTCCTCTAGGGATGGCGGAGACCCAGTACTTC.

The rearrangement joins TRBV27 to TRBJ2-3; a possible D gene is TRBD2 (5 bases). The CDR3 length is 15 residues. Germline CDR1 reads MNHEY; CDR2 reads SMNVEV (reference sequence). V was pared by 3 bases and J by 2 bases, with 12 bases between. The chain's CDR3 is CASSFSRENTDTQYF. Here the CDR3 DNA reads TGTGCCAGCAGTTTTAGCCGGGAAAACACAGATACGCAGTATTTT.

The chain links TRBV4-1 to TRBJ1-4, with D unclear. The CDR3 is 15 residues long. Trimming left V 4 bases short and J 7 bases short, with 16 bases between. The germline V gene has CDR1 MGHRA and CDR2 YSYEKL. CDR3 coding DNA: TGCGCCAGCAGCCCGACGGAGGGCTTGGGTGAAAAACTGTTTTTT. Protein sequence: CASSPTEGLGEKLFF.

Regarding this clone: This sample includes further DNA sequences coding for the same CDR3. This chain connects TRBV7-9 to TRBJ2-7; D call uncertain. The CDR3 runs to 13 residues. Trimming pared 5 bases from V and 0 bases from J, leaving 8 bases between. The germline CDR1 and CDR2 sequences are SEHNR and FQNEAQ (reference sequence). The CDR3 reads CASSPVSSYEQYF. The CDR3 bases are TGTGCCAGCAGCCCCGTGAGCTCCTACGAGCAGTACTTC.

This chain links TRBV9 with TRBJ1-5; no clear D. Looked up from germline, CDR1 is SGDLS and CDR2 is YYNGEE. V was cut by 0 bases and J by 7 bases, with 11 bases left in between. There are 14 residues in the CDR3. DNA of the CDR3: TGTGCCAGCAGCGTAGGGGCAGATGGGCAGCCCCAGCATTTT. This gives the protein CASSVGADGQPQHF.

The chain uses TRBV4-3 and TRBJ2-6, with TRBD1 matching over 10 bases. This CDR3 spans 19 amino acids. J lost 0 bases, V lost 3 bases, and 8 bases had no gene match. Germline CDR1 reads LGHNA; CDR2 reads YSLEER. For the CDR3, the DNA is TGCGCCAGCAGCCAGAGAAAAGGGACAGGGGCCTCTGGGGCCAACGTCCTGACTTTC. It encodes CASSQRKGTGASGANVLTF.

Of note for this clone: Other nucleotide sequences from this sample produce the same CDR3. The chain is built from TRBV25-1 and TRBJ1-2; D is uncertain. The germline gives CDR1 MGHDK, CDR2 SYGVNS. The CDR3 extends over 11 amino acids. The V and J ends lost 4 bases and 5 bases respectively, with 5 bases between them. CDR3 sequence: CASSGGYGYTF. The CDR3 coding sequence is TGTGCCAGCAGTGGCGGGTATGGCTACACCTTC.

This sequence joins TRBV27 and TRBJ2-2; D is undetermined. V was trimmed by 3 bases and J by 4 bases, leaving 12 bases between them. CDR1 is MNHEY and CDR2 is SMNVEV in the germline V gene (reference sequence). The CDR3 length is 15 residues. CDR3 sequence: CASSFFSSSTGELFF. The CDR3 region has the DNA TGTGCCAGCAGTTTTTTTAGCTCCTCCACCGGGGAGCTGTTTTTT.

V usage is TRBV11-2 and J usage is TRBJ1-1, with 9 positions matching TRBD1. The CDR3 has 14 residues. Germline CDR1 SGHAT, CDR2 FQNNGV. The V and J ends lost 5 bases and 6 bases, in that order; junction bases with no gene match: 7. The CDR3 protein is CASSLGTGGPEAFF. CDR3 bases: TGTGCCAGCAGCCTGGGAACAGGGGGCCCTGAAGCTTTCTTT.

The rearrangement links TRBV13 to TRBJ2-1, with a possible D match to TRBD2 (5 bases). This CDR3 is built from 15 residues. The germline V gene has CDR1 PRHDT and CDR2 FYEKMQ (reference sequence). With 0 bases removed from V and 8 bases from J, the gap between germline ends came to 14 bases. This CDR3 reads CASSLGTTYWDEQFF. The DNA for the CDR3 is TGTGCCAGCAGCTTAGGGACTACCTATTGGGATGAGCAGTTCTTC.

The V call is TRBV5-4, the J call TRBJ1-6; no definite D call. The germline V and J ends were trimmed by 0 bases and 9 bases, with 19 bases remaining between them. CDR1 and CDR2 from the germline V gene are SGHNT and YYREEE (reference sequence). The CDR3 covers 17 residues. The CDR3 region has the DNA TGTGCCAGCAGCTTGGACCCCCTTAAGGAGGGAGGTTCACCCCTCCACTTT. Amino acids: CASSLDPLKEGGSPLHF.

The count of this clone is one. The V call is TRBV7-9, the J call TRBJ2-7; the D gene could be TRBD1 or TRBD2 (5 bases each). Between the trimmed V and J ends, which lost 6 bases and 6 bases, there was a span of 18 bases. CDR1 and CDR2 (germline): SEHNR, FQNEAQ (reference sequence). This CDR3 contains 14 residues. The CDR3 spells CASSAGTSASEQYF. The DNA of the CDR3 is TGTGCCAGCAGTGCCGGGACCTCGGCCTCCGAGCAGTACTTC.

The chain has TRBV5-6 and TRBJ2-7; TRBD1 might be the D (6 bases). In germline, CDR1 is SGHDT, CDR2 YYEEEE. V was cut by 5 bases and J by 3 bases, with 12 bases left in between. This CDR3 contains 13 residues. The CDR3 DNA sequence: TGTGCCAGCAGGGATCTACAGGGCTACGAGCAGTACTTC. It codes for CASRDLQGYEQYF.

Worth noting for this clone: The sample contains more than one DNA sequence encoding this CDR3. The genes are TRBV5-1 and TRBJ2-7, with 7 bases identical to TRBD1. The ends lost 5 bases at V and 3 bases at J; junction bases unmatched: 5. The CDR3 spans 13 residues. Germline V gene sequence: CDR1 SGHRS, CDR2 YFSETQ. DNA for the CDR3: TGCGCCAGCAGGCCTGGGACAGACTACGAGCAGTACTTC. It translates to CASRPGTDYEQYF. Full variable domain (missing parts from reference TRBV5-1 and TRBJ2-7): KAGVTQTPRYLIKTRGQQVTLSCSPISGHRSVSWYQQTPGQGLQFLFEYFSETQRNKGNFPGRFSGRQFSNSRSEMNVSTLELGDSALYLCASRPGTDYEQYFGPGTRLTVT.

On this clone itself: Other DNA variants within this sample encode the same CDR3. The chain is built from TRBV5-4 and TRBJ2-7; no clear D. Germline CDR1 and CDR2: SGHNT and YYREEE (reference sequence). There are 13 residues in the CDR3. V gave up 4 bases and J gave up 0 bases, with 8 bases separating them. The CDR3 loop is CASSPGHSYEQYF. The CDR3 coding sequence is TGTGCCAGCAGCCCGGGTCACTCCTACGAGCAGTACTTC.

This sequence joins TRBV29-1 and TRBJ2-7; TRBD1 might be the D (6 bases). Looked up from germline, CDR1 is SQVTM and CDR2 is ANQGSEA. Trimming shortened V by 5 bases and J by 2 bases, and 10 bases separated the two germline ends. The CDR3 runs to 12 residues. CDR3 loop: CSVTGITYEQYF. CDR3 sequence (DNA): TGCAGCGTTACAGGGATAACCTACGAGCAGTACTTC.

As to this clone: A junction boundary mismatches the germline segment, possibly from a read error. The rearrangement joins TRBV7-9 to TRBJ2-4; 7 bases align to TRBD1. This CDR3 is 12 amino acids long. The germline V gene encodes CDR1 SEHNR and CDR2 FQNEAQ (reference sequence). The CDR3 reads CASSLPGQAADF. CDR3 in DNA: TGTGCCAGCAGCTTACCCGGACAGGCTGCGGACTTC.

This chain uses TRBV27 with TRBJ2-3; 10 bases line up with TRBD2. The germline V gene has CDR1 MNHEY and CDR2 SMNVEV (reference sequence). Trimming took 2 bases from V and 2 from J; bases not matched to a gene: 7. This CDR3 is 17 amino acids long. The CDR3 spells CASSLRSLAGVTDTQYF. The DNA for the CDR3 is TGTGCCAGCAGTTTAAGGTCGCTAGCGGGGGTCACAGATACGCAGTATTTT.

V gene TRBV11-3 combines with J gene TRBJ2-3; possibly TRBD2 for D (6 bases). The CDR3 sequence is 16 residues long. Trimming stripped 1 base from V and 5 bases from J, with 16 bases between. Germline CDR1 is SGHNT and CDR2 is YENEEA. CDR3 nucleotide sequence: TGTGCCAGCAGCTTAGGCGGGGACTCATACGGAGATACGCAGTATTTT. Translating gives CASSLGGDSYGDTQYF.

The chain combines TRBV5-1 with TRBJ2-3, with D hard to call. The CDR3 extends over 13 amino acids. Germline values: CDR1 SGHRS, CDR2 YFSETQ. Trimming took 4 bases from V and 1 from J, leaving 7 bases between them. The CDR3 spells CASSQSGTDTQYF. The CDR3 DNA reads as TGCGCCAGCAGCCAGTCGGGCACAGATACGCAGTATTTT.

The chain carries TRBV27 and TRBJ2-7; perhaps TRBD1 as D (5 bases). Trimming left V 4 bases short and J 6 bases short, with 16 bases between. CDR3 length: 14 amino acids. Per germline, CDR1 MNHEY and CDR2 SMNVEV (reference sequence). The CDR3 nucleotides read TGTGCCAGCAGTTCGCAACAGGTTTCGCTCGAGCAGTACTTC. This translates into CASSSQQVSLEQYF.

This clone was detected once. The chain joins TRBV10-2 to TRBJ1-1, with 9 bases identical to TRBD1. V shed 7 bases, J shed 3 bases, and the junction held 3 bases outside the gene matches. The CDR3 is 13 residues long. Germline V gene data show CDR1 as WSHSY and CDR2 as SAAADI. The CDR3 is CASTYRGHTEAFF. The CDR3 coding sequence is TGCGCCAGCACGTACAGGGGGCACACTGAAGCTTTCTTT.

The CDR3: CASSSLGVAGATGELFF. The CDR3, as DNA: TGTGCCAGCAGTTCCCTCGGGGTAGCGGGAGCCACCGGGGAGCTGTTTTTT. The V gene is TRBV27, the J gene TRBJ2-2; 9 bases agree with TRBD2. The trim removed 4 bases at V and 4 bases at J, leaving 10 bases unmatched. Germline-derived CDR1 and CDR2 are MNHEY and SMNVEV (reference sequence). The CDR3 runs 17 residues.

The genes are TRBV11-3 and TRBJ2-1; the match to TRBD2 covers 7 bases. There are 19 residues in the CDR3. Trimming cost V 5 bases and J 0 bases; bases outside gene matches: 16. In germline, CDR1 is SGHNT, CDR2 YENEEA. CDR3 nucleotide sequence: TGTGCCAGCAGCCCCCCAGCTCCTAGCGGTCCTAGCTCCTACAATGAGCAGTTCTTC. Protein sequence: CASSPPAPSGPSSYNEQFF.